Each of the 9 T cell receptor beta chains below was sequenced from the same sample in a study of CD8+CD57+ T cells in acquired aplastic anemia. Sequencing was done on patients that had shown CD8+CD57+ cell expansion by flow cytometry. TCR beta VDJ and CDR3 were profiled, and genomic DNA was the template. TCRdb reprocessed the reads with MiXCR, giving one entry per CDR3 protein. The sample holds 180,000 or so distinct CDR3 sequences, around 48% seen once. Sequencing was performed on sorted CD4+, CD8+, or CD8+CD57+ T cells (not recorded which) from PBMCs. The receptors were gathered from a human donor with aplastic anemia.

Ten or more counts support this clonotype. This chain joins TRBV28 and TRBJ1-2; no clear D. CDR3 length: 11 residues. Germline CDR1 and CDR2: MDHEN and SYDVKM. Trimming removed 3 bases from V and 6 bases from J, with 5 bases in between. The CDR3 nucleotides read TGTGCCAGCAGTTTTTTTGATGGCTACACCTTC. Protein sequence: CASSFFDGYTF.

The chain has TRBV15 and TRBJ2-7; 8 nucleotides agree with TRBD1. There are 13 residues in the CDR3. CDR1 LNHNV and CDR2 YYDKDF come from the germline V gene (reference sequence). V gave up 5 bases and J gave up 7 bases; unmatched junction bases: 7. CDR3 sequence: CATSSPGGLEQYF. CDR3 coding DNA: TGTGCCACCAGCTCCCCAGGGGGCCTTGAGCAGTACTTC. The entire variable domain, with the rest obtained from reference TRBV15 and TRBJ2-7, is as follows: DAMVIQNPRYQVTQFGKPVTLSCSQTLNHNVMYWYQQKSSQAPKLLFHYYDKDFNNEADTPDNFQSRRPNTSFCFLDIRSPGLGDTAMYLCATSSPGGLEQYFGPGTRLTVT.

The chain carries TRBV2 and TRBJ1-1; 7 nucleotides line up with TRBD1. Germline V CDR1 and CDR2: SNHLY, FYNNEI. The J segment lost 5 bases and the V segment lost 5 bases, leaving 5 bases of the junction unmatched. The CDR3 covers 13 residues. DNA of the CDR3: TGTGCCAGCAGTCAGACAGGGATAACTGAAGCTTTCTTT. It translates to CASSQTGITEAFF.

There are many counts of this clonotype. The rearrangement joins TRBV11-2 to TRBJ2-2, with 8 nucleotides matching TRBD1. Trimming at V came to 5 bases and at J to 3 bases, leaving 8 bases not matched to a gene. CDR3 length: 16 residues. CDR1 SGHAT and CDR2 FQNNGV come from the germline V gene. CDR3 nucleotides: TGTGCCAGCAGCACCGGACAGGGCTGGGACACCGGGGAGCTGTTTTTT. This encodes CASSTGQGWDTGELFF.

This clonotype was recorded many times. J is TRBJ2-7 and V is TRBV9; TRBD2 matches 11 bases. Germline V gene sequence: CDR1 SGDLS, CDR2 YYNGEE. The V segment lost 7 bases and the J segment 6 bases; nucleotides outside the gene matches: 9. This CDR3 is built from 14 residues. This CDR3 reads CASGGLAAGSEQYF. The CDR3 DNA follows: TGTGCCAGCGGGGGACTAGCGGCCGGCAGCGAGCAGTACTTC.

Many counts were recorded for this clonotype. The V call is TRBV19, the J call TRBJ1-2, with 11 positions matching TRBD1. CDR1 LNHDA and CDR2 SQIVND come from the germline V gene (reference sequence). The CDR3 extends over 14 amino acids. After removal of 8 bases from V and 5 bases from J, the junction contained 7 bases not matched to a gene. The CDR3, as DNA: TGTGCCAGTCGGCCCGGGACAGGGGGGTATGGCTACACCTTC. Protein: CASRPGTGGYGYTF.

The chain combines TRBV29-1 with TRBJ2-3; tentatively, D is TRBD2 (6 bases). V lost 6 bases to trimming and J lost 3 bases, with 10 bases between them. Germline V CDR1 and CDR2: SQVTM, ANQGSEA. The length of the CDR3 is 12 residues. DNA of the CDR3: TGCAGCGTGTCCGGAGGGACAGATACGCAGTATTTT. As protein: CSVSGGTDTQYF.

The CDR3 DNA is TGCGCCAGCAGCGCTGGGGGCAGGGGCTCCTACGAGCAGTACTTC. Translating it yields CASSAGGRGSYEQYF. The chain is built from TRBV5-1 and TRBJ2-7; TRBD1 is a possible D gene (6 bases). The V end lost 4 bases, the J end lost 0 bases, and 14 bases lay between the germline ends. The V gene's germline CDR1 is SGHRS and CDR2 YFSETQ. There are 15 residues in the CDR3.

As DNA, the CDR3 is TGCAGTGCTAGATCCCAACTAGCGGGGGGTAGGGGCTACGAGCAGTACTTC. Amino acid sequence: CSARSQLAGGRGYEQYF. V gene TRBV20-1 combines with J gene TRBJ2-7; 12 bases agree with TRBD2. The ends lost 2 bases at V and 3 bases at J; junction bases unmatched: 11. Germline V lookup: CDR1 DFQATT, CDR2 SNEGSKA (reference sequence). The length of the CDR3 is 17 residues.